These T cell receptor beta chains were read from a single sample in a study of blood T cell repertoires in COVID-19. Only in-frame clones appear in the TCRdb table, and some are missing; sequencing was by immunoSEQ multiplex PCR. The profile shows about 200,000 clones, approximately 78% of them singletons. Material for sequencing was peripheral blood. These receptors all stem from a woman older than 75 with acute or convalescent COVID-19. The CDR3 runs from the conserved cysteine through the conserved F or W. A D gene is named only where the DNA matches it firmly. A clone size is listed for some rows: how often the clone was seen (once, few, many), or a class if it is expanded.

D gene	CDR3 length	clone size	V gene	J gene	CDR3 protein	CDR3 DNA
-	15	-	TRBV7-9	TRBJ1-3	CASSSGFQSGNTIYF	TGTGCCAGCAGCTCAGGGTTTCAATCCGGAAACACCATATATTTT
-	16	-	TRBV15	TRBJ2-3	CATSREGGAFTDTQYF	TGTGCCACCAGCAGAGAAGGCGGGGCGTTCACAGATACGCAGTATTTT
-	13	-	TRBV3-1/TRBV3-2	TRBJ2-1	CASSQVGVNEQFF	TGTGCCAGCAGCCAAGTAGGGGTCAATGAGCAGTTCTTC
-	17	-	TRBV9	TRBJ1-6	CASSARIDSSYNSPLHF	TGTGCCAGCAGCGCAAGGATAGACTCGTCCTATAATTCACCCCTCCACTTT
-	15	-	TRBV6-2/TRBV6-3	TRBJ2-5	CASSSIGDFGETQYF	TGTGCCAGCAGCTCCATAGGGGATTTCGGGGAGACCCAGTACTTC
-	15	-	TRBV11-3	TRBJ1-1	CASSLEWDMNTEAFF	TGTGCCAGCAGCTTAGAGTGGGACATGAACACTGAAGCTTTCTTT
-	15	-	TRBV18	TRBJ1-3	CASSPQPRSGNTIYF	TGTGCCAGCTCACCACAGCCCCGCTCTGGAAACACCATATATTTT
-	13	few	TRBV18	TRBJ2-7	CASRSPTGYEQYF	TGTGCCAGCAGGTCTCCGACAGGCTACGAGCAGTACTTC
-	14	-	TRBV18	TRBJ2-7	CASSSPTGTYEQYF	TGTGCCAGCTCATCACCGACAGGAACCTACGAGCAGTACTTC
-	12	-	TRBV27	TRBJ1-2	CAAVPLTGGYTF	TGTGCAGCAGTTCCTCTGACAGGTGGCTACACCTTC
TRBD1	17	-	TRBV4-3	TRBJ2-7	CASSQDIPRDRPYEQYF	TGCGCCAGCAGCCAAGATATCCCCCGGGACAGGCCTTACGAGCAGTACTTC
-	16	-	TRBV7-6	TRBJ2-1	CASSHPGDPAVNEQFF	TGTGCCAGCAGCCATCCGGGAGACCCGGCAGTCAATGAGCAGTTCTTC
-	15	-	TRBV18	TRBJ2-5	CASSPPTGPQETQYF	TGTGCCAGCTCACCACCCACAGGTCCTCAAGAGACCCAGTACTTC
TRBD1	17	-	TRBV27	TRBJ2-4	CASSSADRVKGKNIQYF	TGTGCCAGCAGTTCCGCGGACAGGGTCAAAGGCAAAAACATTCAGTACTTC
-	14	-	TRBV28	TRBJ1-2	CASRLPGTDYGYTF	TGTGCCAGCAGACTCCCCGGGACTGACTATGGCTACACCTTC
TRBD1	15	once	TRBV10-1	TRBJ2-7	CASSEGTGSSYEQYF	TGCGCCAGCAGCGAAGGGACAGGGAGCTCCTACGAGCAGTACTTC
TRBD2	15	few	TRBV30	TRBJ2-7	CAWSPLSGGSYEQYF	TGTGCCTGGAGCCCCTTAAGCGGGGGCTCCTACGAGCAGTACTTC
-	13	few	TRBV30	TRBJ1-5	CAYSTGFNQPQHF	TGTGCCTACTCCACAGGGTTCAATCAGCCCCAGCATTTT
TRBD1	16	few	TRBV11-2	TRBJ2-1	CASSLGGQGRLNEQFF	TGTGCCAGCAGCTTAGGGGGACAGGGTCGCCTAAATGAGCAGTTCTTC
TRBD1	12	once	TRBV27	TRBJ1-1	CASWDRGLEAFF	TGTGCCAGCTGGGACAGGGGCCTTGAAGCTTTCTTT